Listed below are T cell receptor beta chains from one sample, sequenced in a study of blood T cell repertoires in COVID-19. Produced via immunoSEQ multiplex PCR; TCRdb's table is partial and in-frame only. The sample contains about 190,000 clones, 86% of which appear only once. Source material: peripheral blood. The origin of the receptors is a woman aged 25 to 39 with active or convalescent COVID-19. The CDR3 runs from the conserved cysteine through the conserved F or W. The order of the fields is J gene, D gene, clone size, V gene, CDR3 protein, CDR3 DNA. D genes are given only for firm matches. Clone size is not always given. Where it is, it says once, few, many or a class for expanded clones.

TRBJ1-3 | . | . | TRBV19 | CASSIAVGRGNTIYF | TGTGCCAGTAGTATAGCGGTCGGGAGAGGAAACACCATATATTTT
TRBJ2-1 | TRBD2 | . | TRBV3-1/TRBV3-2 | CASSSGNYNEQFF | TGTGCCAGCAGCAGCGGGAATTACAATGAGCAGTTCTTC
TRBJ1-3 | . | . | TRBV19 | CASSIALPPGNTIYF | TGTGCCAGTAGTATAGCCCTCCCCCCTGGAAACACCATATATTTT
TRBJ1-4 | . | . | TRBV16 | CASSKQFMGEKLFF | TGTGCCAGCAGCAAACAGTTCATGGGTGAAAAACTGTTTTTT
TRBJ2-3 | TRBD2 | . | TRBV5-3 | CARSLVSGRLYTQYF | TGTGCCAGAAGCTTGGTTAGCGGGAGACTGTATACGCAGTATTTT
TRBJ2-1 | TRBD2 | once | TRBV7-9 | CASSLRSGNEQFF | TGTGCCAGCAGCCTCCGTAGCGGGAACGAGCAGTTCTTC
TRBJ1-3 | TRBD1 | . | TRBV9 | CASSVAGNRGSTSGNTIYF | TGTGCCAGCAGCGTAGCAGGGAACAGGGGCTCAACTTCTGGAAACACCATATATTTT
TRBJ1-1 | . | . | TRBV12-3/TRBV12-4 | CASSSAGGAFF | TGTGCCAGCAGTTCCGCGGGAGGCGCTTTCTTT
TRBJ2-1 | TRBD2 | once | TRBV11-2 | CASSLLTSGSGNEQFF | TGTGCCAGCAGCTTACTAACTAGCGGGAGCGGGAATGAGCAGTTCTTC
TRBJ2-7 | TRBD1 | once | TRBV29-1 | CSVAGTGGGEQYF | TGCAGCGTTGCCGGGACAGGGGGCGGCGAGCAGTACTTC
TRBJ2-7 | TRBD2 | . | TRBV7-6 | CASSLVASGRRGEQYF | TGTGCCAGCAGCTTAGTGGCTAGCGGGAGACGGGGCGAGCAGTACTTC
TRBJ2-7 | . | once | TRBV29-1 | CSVDTADGSYEQYF | TGCAGCGTTGATACAGCCGATGGATCCTACGAGCAGTACTTC
TRBJ2-7 | TRBD1 | . | TRBV5-1 | CASSHPGQGVYEQYF | TGCGCCAGCAGCCATCCGGGACAGGGGGTCTACGAGCAGTACTTC
TRBJ2-1 | . | . | TRBV7-9 | CASSLGTIHEQFF | TGTGCCAGCAGCTTAGGCACAATCCATGAGCAGTTCTTC
TRBJ2-3 | . | few | TRBV12-5 | CASGSRTGADTQYF | TGTGCTAGTGGTTCCAGGACGGGGGCAGATACGCAGTATTTT
TRBJ2-1 | TRBD1 | . | TRBV6-5 | CASSVTGTEQFF | TGTGCCAGCAGCGTGACAGGGACTGAGCAGTTCTTC
TRBJ2-3 | TRBD1 | . | TRBV6-5 | CASTRDRVSTDTQYF | TGTGCCAGCACTCGGGACAGGGTGTCCACAGATACGCAGTATTTT
TRBJ1-1 | TRBD1 | . | TRBV19 | CASSTRTGTGKNTEAFF | TGTGCCAGTAGTACGCGTACCGGGACAGGGAAGAACACTGAAGCTTTCTTT
TRBJ2-7 | TRBD2 | . | TRBV5-1 | CASSSRTVAGAGLPYEQYF | TGCGCCAGCAGCTCTAGGACCGTAGCGGGAGCGGGACTGCCGTACGAGCAGTACTTC
TRBJ2-7 | TRBD1 | . | TRBV7-2 | CASSPGQAVHEQYF | TGTGCCAGCAGCCCCGGACAGGCCGTCCACGAGCAGTACTTC
TRBJ2-7 | . | . | TRBV30 | CAWSRLDYEQYF | TGTGCCTGGAGTAGACTTGACTACGAGCAGTACTTC
TRBJ1-5 | . | . | TRBV13 | CASSLHRESNQPQHF | TGTGCCAGCAGCTTACACAGGGAAAGCAATCAGCCCCAGCATTTT
TRBJ2-3 | . | . | TRBV10-1 | CASSVGRSTDTQYF | TGCGCCAGCAGTGTTGGTCGGAGCACAGATACGCAGTATTTT
TRBJ1-5 | . | . | TRBV20-1 | CSASRPGGQPQHF | TGCAGTGCTAGTAGGCCCGGGGGTCAGCCCCAGCATTTT
TRBJ2-3 | . | . | TRBV11-3 | CASSFRGGSTDTQYF | TGTGCCAGCAGCTTTCGCGGCGGGAGCACAGATACGCAGTATTTT
TRBJ1-1 | . | few | TRBV30 | CAWSEAGHTEAFF | TGTGCCTGGAGTGAGGCAGGGCACACTGAAGCTTTCTTT
TRBJ1-1 | . | once | TRBV2 | CASSVGILNTEAFF | TGTGCCAGCAGTGTCGGGATCTTGAACACTGAAGCTTTCTTT
TRBJ1-1 | TRBD1 | few | TRBV5-5 | CASSFEGQPATEAFF | TGTGCCAGCAGCTTCGAGGGACAGCCGGCCACTGAAGCTTTCTTT
TRBJ1-1 | . | . | TRBV29-1 | CSVENTEAFF | TGCAGCGTTGAAAACACGGAAGCTTTCTTT
TRBJ1-2 | . | . | TRBV2 | CASGQNYGYTF | TGTGCCAGCGGACAGAACTATGGCTACACCTTC
TRBJ2-2 | . | many | TRBV30 | CAWSLLDYTGELFF | TGTGCCTGGAGTTTACTCGACTACACCGGGGAGCTGTTTTTT